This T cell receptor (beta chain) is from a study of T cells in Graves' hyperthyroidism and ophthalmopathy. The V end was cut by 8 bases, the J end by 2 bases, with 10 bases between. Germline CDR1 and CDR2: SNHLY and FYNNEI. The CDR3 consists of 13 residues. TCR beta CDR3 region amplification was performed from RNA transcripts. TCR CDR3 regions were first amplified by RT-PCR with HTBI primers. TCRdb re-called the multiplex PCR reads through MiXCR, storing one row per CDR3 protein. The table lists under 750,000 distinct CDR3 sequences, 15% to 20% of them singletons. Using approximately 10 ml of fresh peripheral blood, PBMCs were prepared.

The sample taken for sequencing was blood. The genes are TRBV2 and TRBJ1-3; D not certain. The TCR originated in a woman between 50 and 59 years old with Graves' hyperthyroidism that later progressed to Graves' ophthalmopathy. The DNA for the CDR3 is TGTGCCAGCGACCAGAGTGCTGGAAACACCATATATTTT. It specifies CASDQSAGNTIYF.